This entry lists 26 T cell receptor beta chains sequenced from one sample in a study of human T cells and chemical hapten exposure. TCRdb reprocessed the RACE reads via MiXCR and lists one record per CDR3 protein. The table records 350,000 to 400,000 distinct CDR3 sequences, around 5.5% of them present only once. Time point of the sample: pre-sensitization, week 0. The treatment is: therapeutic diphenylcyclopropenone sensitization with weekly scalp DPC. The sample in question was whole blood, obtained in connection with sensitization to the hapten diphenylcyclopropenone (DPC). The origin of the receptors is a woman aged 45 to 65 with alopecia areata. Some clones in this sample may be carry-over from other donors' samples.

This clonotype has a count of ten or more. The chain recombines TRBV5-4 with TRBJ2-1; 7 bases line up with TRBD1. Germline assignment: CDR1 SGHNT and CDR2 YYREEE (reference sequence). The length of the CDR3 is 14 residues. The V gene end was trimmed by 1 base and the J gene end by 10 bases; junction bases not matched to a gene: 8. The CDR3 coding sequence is TGTGCCAGCAGCTTGCGACAGGGTTCTAACGAGCAGTTCTTC. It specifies CASSLRQGSNEQFF.

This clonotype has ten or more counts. CDR3 in DNA: TGCAGCGTTCTACTCGCGAACACCGGGGAGCTGTTTTTT. Protein product: CSVLLANTGELFF. This chain connects TRBV29-1 to TRBJ2-2; D uncertain. The germline CDR1 and CDR2 sequences are SQVTM and ANQGSEA. CDR3 length: 13 amino acids. V lost 5 bases and J lost 0, with 7 bases in between.

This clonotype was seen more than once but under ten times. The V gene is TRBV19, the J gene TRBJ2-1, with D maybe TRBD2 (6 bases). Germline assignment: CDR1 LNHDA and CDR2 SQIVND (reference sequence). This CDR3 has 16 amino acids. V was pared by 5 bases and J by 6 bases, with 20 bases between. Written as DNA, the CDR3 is TGTGCCAGTAGTGGAGGGTATGGGCTAAATGGCAATGAGCAGTTCTTC. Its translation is CASSGGYGLNGNEQFF.

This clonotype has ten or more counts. CDR3 amino acids: CASSLTVSSYNEQFF. For the CDR3, the DNA is TGTGCCAGCAGCCTTACTGTGAGCTCCTACAATGAGCAGTTCTTC. V gene TRBV3-1 combines with J gene TRBJ2-1; no clear D. V was clipped by 4 bases and J by 0 bases, with 10 bases between them. Germline assignment: CDR1 LGHDT and CDR2 YNNKEL (reference sequence). This CDR3 spans 15 amino acids.

The CDR3 nucleotides are TGCAGTGCTAGAGATCTCCAGGGAGGGTTTATGAACACTGAAGCTTTCTTT. Its translation: CSARDLQGGFMNTEAFF. This sequence joins TRBV20-1 and TRBJ1-1; maybe TRBD1 (5 bases). Germline assignment: CDR1 DFQATT and CDR2 SNEGSKA (reference sequence). The CDR3 runs to 17 residues. V dropped 0 bases and J dropped 0 bases, with 17 bases sitting between them.

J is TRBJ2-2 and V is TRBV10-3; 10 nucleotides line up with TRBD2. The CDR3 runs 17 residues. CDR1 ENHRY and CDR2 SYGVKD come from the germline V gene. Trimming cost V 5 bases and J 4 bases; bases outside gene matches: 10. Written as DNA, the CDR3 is TGTGCCATCAGTCCGACAGCGGGAGGGCCAGCCACCGGGGAGCTGTTTTTT. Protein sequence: CAISPTAGGPATGELFF.

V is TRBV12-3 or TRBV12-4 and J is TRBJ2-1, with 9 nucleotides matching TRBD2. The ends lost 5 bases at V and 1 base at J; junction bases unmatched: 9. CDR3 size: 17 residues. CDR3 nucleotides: TGTGCCAGCAGTCCCCCGGGACTAGCCTTTTCCTACAATGAGCAGTTCTTC. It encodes CASSPPGLAFSYNEQFF.

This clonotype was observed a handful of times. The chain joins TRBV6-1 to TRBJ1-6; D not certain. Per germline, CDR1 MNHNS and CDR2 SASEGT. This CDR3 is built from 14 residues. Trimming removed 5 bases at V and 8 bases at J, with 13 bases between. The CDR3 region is CASSPTRTDSPLHF. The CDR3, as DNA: TGTGCCAGCAGTCCCACCCGTACGGATTCACCCCTCCACTTT.

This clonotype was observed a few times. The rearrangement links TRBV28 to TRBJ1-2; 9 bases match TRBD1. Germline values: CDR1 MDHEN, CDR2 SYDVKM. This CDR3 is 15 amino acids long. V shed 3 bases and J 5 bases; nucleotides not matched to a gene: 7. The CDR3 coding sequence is TGTGCCAGCAGTTTCACGGACAGGGGATGGTATGGCTACACCTTC. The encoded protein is CASSFTDRGWYGYTF.

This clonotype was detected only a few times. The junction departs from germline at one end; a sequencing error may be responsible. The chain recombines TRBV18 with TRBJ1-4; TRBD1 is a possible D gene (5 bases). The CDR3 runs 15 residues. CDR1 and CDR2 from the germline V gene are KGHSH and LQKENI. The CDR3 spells CVSSPRDGVGEKLFF. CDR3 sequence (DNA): TGTGTCAGCTCACCCCGGGACGGGGTAGGAGAAAAACTGTTTTTT. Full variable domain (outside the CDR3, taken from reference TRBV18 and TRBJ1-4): NAGVMQNPRHLVRRRGQEARLRCSPMKGHSHVYWYRQLPEEGLKFMVYLQKENIIDESGMPKERFSAEFPKEGPSILRIQQVVRGDSAAYFCVSSPRDGVGEKLFFGSGTQLSVL.

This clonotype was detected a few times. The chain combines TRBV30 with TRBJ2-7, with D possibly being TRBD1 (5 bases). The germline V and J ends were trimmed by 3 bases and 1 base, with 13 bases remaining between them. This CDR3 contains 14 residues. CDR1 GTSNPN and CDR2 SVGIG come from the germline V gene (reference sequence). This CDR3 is CAWSYPGNSYEQYF. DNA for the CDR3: TGTGCCTGGAGCTACCCAGGGAATTCCTACGAGCAGTACTTC.

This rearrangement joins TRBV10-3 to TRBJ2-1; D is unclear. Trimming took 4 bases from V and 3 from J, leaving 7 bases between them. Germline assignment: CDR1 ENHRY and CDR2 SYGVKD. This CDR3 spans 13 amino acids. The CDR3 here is CAISGTDYNEQFF. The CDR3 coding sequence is TGTGCCATCAGTGGGACGGACTACAATGAGCAGTTCTTC.

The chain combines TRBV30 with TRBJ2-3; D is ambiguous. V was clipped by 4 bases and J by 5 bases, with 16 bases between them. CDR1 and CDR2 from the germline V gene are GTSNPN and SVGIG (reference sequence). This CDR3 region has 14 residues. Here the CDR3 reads CAWTDLERQDTQYF. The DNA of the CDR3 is TGTGCCTGGACGGACCTAGAACGCCAAGATACGCAGTATTTT. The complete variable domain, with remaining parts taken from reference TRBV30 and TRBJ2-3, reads SQTIHQWPATLVQPVGSPLSLECTVEGTSNPNLYWYRQAAGRGLQLLFYSVGIGQISSEVPQNLSASRPQDRQFILSSKKLLLSDSGFYLCAWTDLERQDTQYFGPGTRLTVL.

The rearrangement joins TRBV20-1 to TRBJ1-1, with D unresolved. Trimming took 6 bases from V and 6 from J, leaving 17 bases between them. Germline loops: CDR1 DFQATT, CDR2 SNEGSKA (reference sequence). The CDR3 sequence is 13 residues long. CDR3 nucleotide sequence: TGCAGTGCCACCAACGAACTGGTCCCTGAAGCTTTCTTT. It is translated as CSATNELVPEAFF.

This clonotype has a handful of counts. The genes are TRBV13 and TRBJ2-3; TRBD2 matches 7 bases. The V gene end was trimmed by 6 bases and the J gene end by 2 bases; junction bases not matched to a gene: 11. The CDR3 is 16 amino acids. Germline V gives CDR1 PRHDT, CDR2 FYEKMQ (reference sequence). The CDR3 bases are TGTGCCAGCAGGACCCCGGGGGGTCCCTTCACAGATACGCAGTATTTT. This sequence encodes CASRTPGGPFTDTQYF.

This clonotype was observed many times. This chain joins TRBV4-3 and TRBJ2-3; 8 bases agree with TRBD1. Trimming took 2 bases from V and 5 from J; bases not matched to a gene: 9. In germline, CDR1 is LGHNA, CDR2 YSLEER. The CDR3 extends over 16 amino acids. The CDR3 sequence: CASSQTTTGGLDTQYF. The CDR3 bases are TGCGCCAGCAGCCAAACAACTACAGGGGGATTAGATACGCAGTATTTT.

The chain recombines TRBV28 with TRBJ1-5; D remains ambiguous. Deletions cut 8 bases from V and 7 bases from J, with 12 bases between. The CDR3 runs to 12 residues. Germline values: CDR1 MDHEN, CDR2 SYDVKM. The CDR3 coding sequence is TGTGCCAGCGGTGGGGTAGGGCAGCCCCAGCATTTT. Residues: CASGGVGQPQHF.

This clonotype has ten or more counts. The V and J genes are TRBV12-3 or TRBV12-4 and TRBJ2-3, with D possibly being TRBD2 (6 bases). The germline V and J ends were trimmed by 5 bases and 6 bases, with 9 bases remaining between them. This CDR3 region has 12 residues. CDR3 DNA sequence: TGTGCCAGCAGTGGAGGGTTCGATACGCAGTATTTT. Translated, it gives CASSGGFDTQYF.

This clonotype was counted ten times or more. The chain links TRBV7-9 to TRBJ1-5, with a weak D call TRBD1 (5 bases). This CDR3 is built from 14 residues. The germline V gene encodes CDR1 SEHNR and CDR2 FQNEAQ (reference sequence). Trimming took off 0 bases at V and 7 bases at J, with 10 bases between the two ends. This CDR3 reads CASSLAPGNQPQHF. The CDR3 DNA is TGTGCCAGCAGCTTAGCGCCAGGGAACCAGCCCCAGCATTTT. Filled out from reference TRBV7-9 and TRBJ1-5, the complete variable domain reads DTGVSQNPRHKITKRGQNVTFRCDPISEHNRLYWYRQTLGQGPEFLTYFQNEAQLEKSRLLSDRFSAERPKGSFSTLEIQRTEQGDSAMYLCASSLAPGNQPQHFGDGTRLSIL.

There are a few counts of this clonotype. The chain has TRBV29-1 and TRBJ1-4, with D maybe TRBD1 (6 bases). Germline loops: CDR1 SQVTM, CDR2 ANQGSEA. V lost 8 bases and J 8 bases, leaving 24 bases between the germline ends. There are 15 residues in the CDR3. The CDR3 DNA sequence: TGCAGCACACAACTGGGGGGCGTAGGTCGGGAAAAACTGTTTTTT. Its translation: CSTQLGGVGREKLFF.

The CDR3 protein is CASSLVGETGSPLHF. The CDR3 region has the DNA TGTGCCAGCAGCTTAGTTGGGGAGACGGGATCACCCCTCCACTTT. The chain employs TRBV7-9 and TRBJ1-6; D uncertain. Germline V CDR1 and CDR2: SEHNR, FQNEAQ (reference sequence). This CDR3 is 15 amino acids long. Trimming cost V 1 base and J 10 bases, with 14 bases left between them.

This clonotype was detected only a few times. CDR3 nucleotide sequence: TGCGCCAGCAGCTTGGTGGGTCCAGCGGGAGGGCCGGGGGAGCAGTTCTTC. It codes for CASSLVGPAGGPGEQFF. The chain recombines TRBV5-1 with TRBJ2-1, with 10 bases fitting TRBD2. Trimming took 0 bases from V and 10 from J; bases not matched to a gene: 13. Germline CDR1 SGHRS, CDR2 YFSETQ. CDR3 length: 17 residues. The full variable domain, its missing parts supplied by reference TRBV5-1 and TRBJ2-1, is KAGVTQTPRYLIKTRGQQVTLSCSPISGHRSVSWYQQTPGQGLQFLFEYFSETQRNKGNFPGRFSGRQFSNSRSEMNVSTLELGDSALYLCASSLVGPAGGPGEQFFGPGTRLTVL.

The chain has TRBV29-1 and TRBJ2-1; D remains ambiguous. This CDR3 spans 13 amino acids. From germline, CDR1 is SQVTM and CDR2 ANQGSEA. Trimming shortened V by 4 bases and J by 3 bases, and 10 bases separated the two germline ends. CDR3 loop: CSVVRLDYNEQFF. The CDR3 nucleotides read TGCAGCGTTGTAAGGCTAGACTACAATGAGCAGTTCTTC.

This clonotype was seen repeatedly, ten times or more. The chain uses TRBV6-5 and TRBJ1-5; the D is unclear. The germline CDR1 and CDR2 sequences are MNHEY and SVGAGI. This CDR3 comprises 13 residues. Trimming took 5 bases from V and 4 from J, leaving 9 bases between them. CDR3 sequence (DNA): TGTGCCAGCAGTCCGAACACGAATCAGCCCCAGCATTTT. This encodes CASSPNTNQPQHF.

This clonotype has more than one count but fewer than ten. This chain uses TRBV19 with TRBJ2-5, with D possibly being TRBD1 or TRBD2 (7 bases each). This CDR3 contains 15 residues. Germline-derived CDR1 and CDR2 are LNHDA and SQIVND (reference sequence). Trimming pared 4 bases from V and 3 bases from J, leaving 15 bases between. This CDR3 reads CASSSQTGREETQYF. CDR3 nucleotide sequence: TGTGCCAGTAGTAGCCAGACAGGGAGGGAAGAGACCCAGTACTTC.

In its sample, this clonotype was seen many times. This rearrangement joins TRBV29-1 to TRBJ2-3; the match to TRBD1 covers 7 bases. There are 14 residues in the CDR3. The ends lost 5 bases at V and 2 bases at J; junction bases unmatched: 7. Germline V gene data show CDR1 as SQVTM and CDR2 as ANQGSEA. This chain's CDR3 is CSVTTTGYTDTQYF. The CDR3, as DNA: TGCAGCGTTACGACGACAGGGTACACAGATACGCAGTATTTT.